These 3 T cell receptor beta chains were all obtained from the same sample, sequenced in a study of cytomegalovirus exposure and HLA in healthy donors. PCR involved 60 Vbeta and 13 Jbeta primers. Libraries were prepared by immunoSEQ multiplex PCR; TCRdb keeps only in-frame clonotypes and omits some of them. In the table there are 200,000 to 250,000 clones, almost 80% of which are singletons. Sequenced input: PBMCs. Receptors originate from a male donor in good health and CMV-seronegative.

The chain combines TRBV5-1 with TRBJ2-2; TRBD2 matches at 7 bases. J lost 5 bases, V lost 3 bases, and 13 bases had no gene match. The CDR3 covers 17 residues. Germline V gene data show CDR1 as SGHRS and CDR2 as YFSETQ. CDR3 region: CASSSTPLAAGTGELFF. CDR3 DNA: TGCGCCAGCAGCTCGACCCCGCTAGCGGCTGGGACCGGGGAGCTGTTTTTT.

A few counts support this clone. The CDR3 DNA reads TGTGCCTGGAGTGTAAAGACGGGACAGGTAGTTGGAAAACTGTTTTTT. Translating it yields CAWSVKTGQVVGKLFF. The genes are TRBV30 and TRBJ1-4, with 8 bases identical to TRBD1. Germline V gives CDR1 GTSNPN, CDR2 SVGIG (reference sequence). V lost 0 bases, J lost 10 bases, and 13 bases stayed unmatched. The CDR3 consists of 16 residues.

This clone has a single count. The chain is built from TRBV9 and TRBJ2-2, with D possibly matching TRBD1 (5 bases). The CDR3 has 15 residues. V dropped 0 bases and J dropped 4 bases, with 10 bases sitting between them. Germline-derived CDR1 and CDR2 are SGDLS and YYNGEE. The CDR3 DNA is TGTGCCAGCAGCGTAGTAGACAGCACCACCGGGGAGCTGTTTTTT. It specifies CASSVVDSTTGELFF.